The 22 T cell receptor beta chains below all came from one sample that was sequenced in a study of control samples from healthy donors and cancer patients. Clones were sequenced by immunoSEQ multiplex PCR, and TCRdb holds only the in-frame ones, with some missing. The table shows roughly 100,000 clones, with about four fifths occurring only once. Input material: blood. These receptors were collected from a woman between 45 and 65 years old in good health.

As concerns this clone: One end of the junction is discordant with germline, which a read error may explain. The same CDR3 arises from other DNA sequences in this sample as well. The chain is built from TRBV7-3 and TRBJ2-1; 9 positions agree with TRBD2. Germline CDR1 is SGHTA and CDR2 is FQGTGA. This CDR3 region has 15 residues. The CDR3 loop reads CASSFAGGPYNEQFF. The CDR3 DNA reads as TGCGCCAGCAGCTTCGCGGGGGGGCCCTACAATGAGCAGTTCTTC.

This rearrangement joins TRBV19 to TRBJ1-5; possibly TRBD1 for D (6 bases). Germline V gives CDR1 LNHDA, CDR2 SQIVND (reference sequence). The germline V and J ends were trimmed by 5 bases and 1 base, with 12 bases remaining between them. The CDR3 consists of 15 residues. CDR3 residues: CASSSQGLSNQPQHF. The CDR3 coding sequence is TGTGCCAGTAGTTCCCAGGGGTTAAGCAATCAGCCCCAGCATTTT.

The chain couples TRBV19 to TRBJ1-5, with 9 bases aligning to TRBD1. CDR3 length: 14 amino acids. Losses at the gene ends were 7 bases for V and 9 bases for J; bases not matched to a gene: 10. In germline, CDR1 is LNHDA, CDR2 SQIVND (reference sequence). CDR3 nucleotides: TGTGCCAGTACCGGGACAGGGCTGAGTGGGCCCCAGCATTTT. It yields the protein CASTGTGLSGPQHF.

This clone was seen a handful of times. The rearrangement links TRBV12-3 or TRBV12-4 to TRBJ1-5; TRBD1 aligns across 8 bases. The CDR3 extends over 12 amino acids. Trimming cost V 4 bases and J 10 bases; bases outside gene matches: 3. In DNA form, the CDR3 reads TGTGCCAGCAGTTCTACAGGGGGACCCCAGCATTTT. Translation gives CASSSTGGPQHF.

This clone was detected once. The chain carries TRBV19 and TRBJ1-2; no reliable D call. The CDR3 loop spans 15 amino acids. Per germline, CDR1 LNHDA and CDR2 SQIVND (reference sequence). V dropped 0 bases and J dropped 5 bases, with 13 bases sitting between them. The DNA of the CDR3 is TGTGCCAGTAGTATAGAGAGTACCCCTAGGTATGGCTACACCTTC. Translated: CASSIESTPRYGYTF.

This clone was picked up many times. The CDR3 coding sequence is TGTGCCAGCAGCTTAGTAACGGGGGGCAATCAGCCCCAGCATTTT. Its protein is CASSLVTGGNQPQHF. This chain connects TRBV7-2 to TRBJ1-5, with a tentative D call TRBD1 (5 bases). The CDR3 has 15 residues. Trimming shortened V by 1 base and J by 2 bases, and 9 bases separated the two germline ends. From germline, CDR1 is SGHTA and CDR2 FQGNSA.

The chain is built from TRBV19 and TRBJ2-3, with 8 bases identical to TRBD2. V trimming: 7 bases; J trimming: 2 bases; junction bases outside the gene matches: 5. Germline lookup yields CDR1 LNHDA and CDR2 SQIVND (reference sequence). The CDR3 spans 14 residues. As DNA, the CDR3 is TGTGCCAGTATGAGCGGGAGATACACAGATACGCAGTATTTT. This codes for CASMSGRYTDTQYF.

This clone was seen once. The chain is built from TRBV28 and TRBJ1-5, with 7 bases identical to TRBD1. Trimming at V came to 6 bases and at J to 3 bases, leaving 11 bases not matched to a gene. Germline V gene sequence: CDR1 MDHEN, CDR2 SYDVKM. This CDR3 is built from 16 residues. The CDR3 loop reads CASSLTRTGYNQPQHF. CDR3 coding DNA: TGTGCCAGCAGCCTAACCCGGACAGGATACAATCAGCCCCAGCATTTT.

This clone appeared a few times. In DNA, the CDR3 is TGTGCCAGCAGCCCCGGTTGGGCAGGAAGAGCCAAAAACATTCAGTACTTC. Amino acid sequence: CASSPGWAGRAKNIQYF. The rearrangement uses TRBV3-1 (or the pseudogene TRBV3-2) and TRBJ2-4; D gene ambiguous. The germline CDR1 and CDR2 sequences are LGHDT and YNNKEL (reference sequence). The CDR3 runs 17 residues. The V and J ends lost 4 bases and 0 bases respectively, with 16 bases between them.

The chain is built from TRBV7-9 and TRBJ1-4; 7 bases map to TRBD1. Germline CDR1 SEHNR, CDR2 FQNEAQ (reference sequence). This CDR3 spans 14 amino acids. After removal of 1 base from V and 6 bases from J, the junction contained 2 bases not matched to a gene. The CDR3, as DNA: TGTGCCAGCAGCTTAGAGGGACAGCATGAAAAACTGTTTTTT. Residues: CASSLEGQHEKLFF.

The rearrangement uses TRBV19 and TRBJ1-1; weak D call: TRBD1 (6 bases). The V end lost 8 bases, the J end lost 5 bases, and 15 bases lay between the germline ends. The CDR3 runs to 13 residues. CDR1 and CDR2 (germline): LNHDA, SQIVND (reference sequence). DNA for the CDR3: TGTGCCAGTTCAGTACAGGGAGGAACTGAAGCTTTCTTT. Its translation is CASSVQGGTEAFF.

Only a few counts were recorded for this clone. The chain couples TRBV11-1 to TRBJ2-1; 12 nucleotides match TRBD2. The CDR3 has 16 amino acids. V was clipped by 6 bases and J by 4 bases; unmatched bases: 7. CDR1 and CDR2 from the germline V gene are SGHAT and FQDESV (reference sequence). The CDR3 loop reads CASSTTGTSGYNEQFF. The CDR3 nucleotides are TGTGCCAGCAGTACCACCGGGACTAGCGGGTACAATGAGCAGTTCTTC.

The V gene is TRBV7-2, the J gene TRBJ2-3, with TRBD2 identical over 9 bases. Trimming removed 5 bases from V and 0 bases from J; junction bases left unmatched: 6. Germline assignment: CDR1 SGHTA and CDR2 FQGNSA. The CDR3 runs 16 residues. As DNA, the CDR3 is TGTGCCAGCAGCACCCTAGCGGGAACTAGCACAGATACGCAGTATTTT. Its translation: CASSTLAGTSTDTQYF.

V and J are TRBV18 and TRBJ2-7; 7 nucleotides agree with TRBD1. Unmatched junction bases numbered 10, after V lost 5 bases and J lost 3 bases. Germline CDR1 and CDR2: KGHSH and LQKENI. This CDR3 has 15 residues. In DNA, the CDR3 is TGTGCCAGCTCAGGGGACAGTTGGGGTAACTACGAGCAGTACTTC. Protein: CASSGDSWGNYEQYF.

By share, this clone ranks as medium-sized. Different DNA sequences within this sample yield the same CDR3. The chain carries TRBV27 and TRBJ2-7, with D uncertain. CDR3 size: 14 residues. Trimming took off 0 bases at V and 0 bases at J, with 6 bases between the two ends. Germline V gives CDR1 MNHEY, CDR2 SMNVEV (reference sequence). This CDR3 reads CASSLSEISYEQYF. The CDR3 DNA reads TGTGCCAGCAGTTTATCCGAAATCTCCTACGAGCAGTACTTC.

The genes are TRBV20-1 and TRBJ2-5; no clear D gene. CDR1 and CDR2 (germline): DFQATT, SNEGSKA (reference sequence). Trimming removed 6 bases at V and 9 bases at J, with 14 bases between. The CDR3 extends over 11 amino acids. The CDR3 is CSAHVSGSQYF. The CDR3 DNA is TGCAGTGCGCACGTGTCAGGTTCCCAGTACTTC.

The chain employs TRBV12-5 and TRBJ2-3; 7 bases are shared with TRBD1. V lost 2 bases, J lost 1 base, and 0 bases stayed unmatched. CDR1 and CDR2 from the germline V gene are LGHNT and FRNRAP. This CDR3 region has 14 residues. CDR3 DNA sequence: TGTGCTAGTGGTTTGCAGGGGGGCACAGATACGCAGTATTTT. Its protein product is CASGLQGGTDTQYF.

This clone came up once. This chain uses TRBV10-3 with TRBJ2-5; 13 positions agree with TRBD2. Germline V lookup: CDR1 ENHRY, CDR2 SYGVKD. Trimming took 5 bases from V and 0 from J; bases not matched to a gene: 3. The CDR3 loop spans 16 amino acids. The CDR3 DNA reads as TGTGCCATCAGTTTCGGGACTAGCGGGAACCAAGAGACCCAGTACTTC. Translating gives CAISFGTSGNQETQYF.

On this clone itself: Different DNA sequences within this sample yield the same CDR3. This sequence joins TRBV19 and TRBJ1-1, with D unresolved. The CDR3 is 13 residues long. CDR1 LNHDA and CDR2 SQIVND come from the germline V gene (reference sequence). V was clipped by 3 bases and J by 1 base, with 6 bases between them. CDR3 protein: CASSMGRNTEAFF. DNA of the CDR3: TGTGCCAGTAGTATGGGGAGGAACACTGAAGCTTTCTTT. The entire variable domain, with the rest obtained from reference TRBV19 and TRBJ1-1, is as follows: DGGITQSPKYLFRKEGQNVTLSCEQNLNHDAMYWYRQDPGQGLRLIYYSQIVNDFQKGDIAEGYSVSREKKESFPLTVTSAQKNPTAFYLCASSMGRNTEAFFGQGTRLTVV.

The V and J genes are TRBV5-6 and TRBJ2-7, with TRBD2 identical over 13 bases. V dropped 4 bases and J dropped 2; count of bases not matched to a gene: 3. CDR1 and CDR2 from the germline V gene are SGHDT and YYEEEE. This CDR3 region has 15 residues. The CDR3 reads CASSEGTSGAYEQYF. CDR3 sequence (DNA): TGTGCCAGCAGCGAAGGGACTAGCGGGGCCTACGAGCAGTACTTC.

The chain couples TRBV28 to TRBJ1-1; weak D call: TRBD1 (6 bases). Germline CDR1 MDHEN, CDR2 SYDVKM. The CDR3 length is 13 residues. V dropped 7 bases and J dropped 5 bases, with 14 bases sitting between them. CDR3 sequence (DNA): TGTGCCAGCACCCGGGGACAAAGAACTGAAGCTTTCTTT. It codes for CASTRGQRTEAFF. The whole variable domain, filled in from reference TRBV28 and TRBJ1-1, reads DVKVTQSSRYLVKRTGEKVFLECVQDMDHENMFWYRQDPGLGLRLIYFSYDVKMKEKGDIPEGYSVSREKKERFSLILESASTNQTSMYLCASTRGQRTEAFFGQGTRLTVV.

Concerning this clone: The sample contains more than one DNA sequence encoding this CDR3. The genes are TRBV24-1 and TRBJ1-3; D not certain. Between the trimmed V and J ends, which lost 4 bases and 4 bases, there was a span of 4 bases. Germline V gene lookup returns CDR1 KGHDR and CDR2 SFDVKD. The CDR3 spans 12 residues. The CDR3, as DNA: TGTGCCACCAGTGAATCCGGAAACACCATATATTTT. This sequence encodes CATSESGNTIYF.